This T cell receptor (beta chain) appears in the sequencing data of a study of OX40 agonist ivuxolimab in advanced cancers. About the full investigation: Ivuxolimab was a fully human IgG2 agonistic monoclonal antibody targeting the costimulatory receptor OX40 (CD134). Intravenous ivuxolimab was administered to patients every 2 weeks at six dose levels: 0.01, 0.1, 0.3, 1.5, 3 and 10 mg/kg. Of the roughly 54 patients in dose escalation, 19 had hepatocellular carcinoma, about 15 had melanoma, 9 had renal cell carcinoma and 9 had head and neck cancer. In the dose-escalation cohort, 65% to 90% of patients were male, and the mean age was roughly 60 years, with a range of about 23 to 85. Patients were allowed to have had prior anti-PD-1, anti-PD-L1 or anti-CTLA-4 therapy, and 30% to 50% of the dose-escalation patients had previously received checkpoint inhibitors. Partial responses occurred in three dose-escalation patients, of whom one had hepatocellular carcinoma and two had cutaneous melanoma. Peripheral TCRbeta sequencing was intended to test whether TCR sequence diversity was altered and clonal T-cell expansion was caused by ivuxolimab. The monotherapy dose-escalation portion (N ≈ 56 patients) of the phase I ivuxolimab trial is reported in the paper.

In regard to this clone: Its specific antigen is unknown. No base-level quality is on record; no much larger clone is a single base apart.

The study at large found these results: The antigen specificity of the peripheral T cells that underwent clonal expansion was not determined. Low levels of normalized T-cell clonal expansion were also shown by some nonresponding patients. At doses from 0.1 to 3.0 mg/kg, clonal expansion was seen in both CD4+ and CD8+ blood T cells between baseline and week 6. After ivuxolimab, expanded clones were on average more numerous among CD8+ T cells than among CD4+ T cells. In partial responders in the 0.1-3.0 mg/kg groups, normalized peripheral clonal expansion was found to be among the lowest, especially among CD8+ T cells.

The trial excluded patients who had a history of autoimmune disease or who were on systemic immunosuppression. Peripheral blood for TCR sequencing was drawn from every dose cohort at baseline, at cycle 4 day 1 and at cycle 7 day 1. The samples were drawn from a first-in-human, open-label, multicenter phase I dose-escalation trial of ivuxolimab. Adults with locally advanced or metastatic head and neck squamous cell, hepatocellular, melanoma or renal cell carcinoma were enrolled in the trial. Before TCR sequencing, CD4+ T cells and CD8+ T cells from peripheral blood were sorted into separate populations. To sequence the TCRbeta CDR3 region, genomic DNA was isolated from the sorted cells. TCRbeta CDR3 regions were sequenced using the immunoSEQ Assay. In TCRdb, the immuneACCESS table is reduced to in-frame sequences with V and J assigned. These tables do not hold every clone; where another copy was compared, an unresolved V gene accounts for under half, and the others remain unexplained. Counted in this sample were around 16,000 clones; 70% to 90% of them appeared once. Together, the top ten hold 0.65% to 0.8% of the sample.

The receptor was isolated from an adult with an advanced solid tumor such as melanoma, head and neck, liver or kidney cancer. The sequenced sample was CD4+ or CD8+ T cells sorted from blood, obtained in a trial of the OX40 agonist ivuxolimab.

The CDR3: CASSPGAGRGTDTQYF. The nucleotide sequence is TGTGCCAGCAGCCCTGGGGCTGGCAGGGGCACAGATACGCAGTATTTT. The rearranged chain carries TRBV9 and TRBJ2-3; a weak D assignment points to TRBD1 (5 bases agree). The germline V gene supplies CDR1 SGDLS and CDR2 YYNGEE. From the cysteine up to the phenylalanine, the CDR3 has a length of 16 residues. The kept DNA is CDR3 alone, 48 bases in frame from the first base. Trimming at the junction amounts to 4 bases on V and 1 base on J, and the germline ends lie 16 bases apart. Full variable domain (CDR3 extended with the reference TRBV9 and TRBJ2-3 proteins): DSGVTQTPKHLITATGQRVTLRCSPRSGDLSVYWYQQSLDQGLQFLIQYYNGEERAKGNILERFSAQQFPDLHSELNLSSLELGDSALYFCASSPGAGRGTDTQYFGPGTRLTVL.